This TCR beta chain was identified in a study of T-cell memory formation after mild COVID-19 (dated by TCRdb to the early 2020s). Concerning the study at large: TCR sequence clusters from the two donors were found to be largely donor specific. Two young, previously healthy adult volunteers, one female and one male, were included in the cohort. Longitudinal TCRalpha and TCRbeta repertoire sequencing tracked T-cell clones expanding and contracting after mild COVID-19 in a couple of donors.

Trimming removed 4 bases from V and 4 bases from J; the gene matches leave 4 bases unexplained. CDR1 SGHTA and CDR2 FQGNSA are derived from the germline V gene. The CDR3 holds 15 amino acids from the cysteine to the phenylalanine. The entry retains the CDR3 DNA only, 45 bases that are in frame from base 1. This clonotype showed up just a few times. Its antigen is currently not known. The input lacks base qualities; no much larger clone sits a single base away. On the study overall, not on this receptor specifically: The second-wave clones that peaked on day 37 were not confirmed to be SARS-CoV-2 specific. Some responding clones were detected in pre-infection memory, which suggested that pre-existing cross-reactive memory T cells had joined the SARS-CoV-2 response. The study included only a couple of mild cases, and larger cohorts that include severe cases with pre-infection samples were judged to be necessary. Clones contracting from day 15 to 85 had balanced CD4/CD8 phenotypes, while a second wave expanding from day 15 to 37 was biased towards CD4+. Contracting CD4+ clones turned up mainly in the CM and EM memory subsets, whereas EMRA was where CD8+ clones were enriched.

Ficoll-Paque density gradient centrifugation was the method used to isolate PBMCs. For sequencing, an Illumina NovaSeq 6000 was employed. TCRalpha and TCRbeta cDNA libraries were built by 5'RACE with constant-segment primers, adding sample barcodes and unique molecular identifiers. RNA was extracted from every sample with Trizol reagent. Libraries were amplified in two PCR steps, with a second sample barcode and Illumina TruSeq adapters added in the second step. Sequencing of the libraries was done on an Illumina NovaSeq, producing 2 x 150 bp paired-end reads. The paper's data handling went like this. The reads were demultiplexed and collapsed into UMI-guided consensus sequences using migec v1.2.7. Using mixcr v2.1.11, UMI consensuses were aligned to TRA and TRB V and J templates and then assembled into clonotypes. A clonotype was counted as expanded or contracted only when both edgeR and NoisET called the clonotype significant, with the noise models trained on biological replicates. For edgeR calls, a false discovery rate-adjusted p below 0.01 and a log2 fold-change threshold of 1 were applied. As an exploratory analysis of dynamics, max-normalized trajectories of the 1000 most abundant clonotypes were examined by PCA with hierarchical clustering. Separately sequenced CD4+ and CD8+ repertoires were used to assign a CD4 or CD8 phenotype to each responding clone. The raw public data were reprocessed by TCRdb itself: fastp quality trimming at Q25, MiXCR clonotype calling, in-frame beta chains only. Records with the same CDR3 protein are collapsed into one entry carrying the most frequent genes and DNA. The V and J calls shown here were made by TCRdb, not taken from the authors' results. Recorded for this sample are about 360,000 distinct CDR3 sequences; roughly 13% of them occurred a single time. Of the sample, around 21% is held by the ten largest clones.

The chain is encoded by TRBV7-2 joined to TRBJ1-2, with 12 central nucleotides matching TRBD1. The TCR was taken from a man aged 18 to 29 who had mild COVID-19 (a few samples of this study predate the infection). The sample titles of this study are shuffled in the database, so cell type and time point are left out; the donor was told from shared clones. The sample consisted of PBMCs or a T cell subset sorted from them (not recorded which). Read as DNA, the sequence is TGTGCCAGCAGCTGGGGACAGGGGGCTCTCTATGGCTACACCTTC. Its protein product is CASSWGQGALYGYTF.